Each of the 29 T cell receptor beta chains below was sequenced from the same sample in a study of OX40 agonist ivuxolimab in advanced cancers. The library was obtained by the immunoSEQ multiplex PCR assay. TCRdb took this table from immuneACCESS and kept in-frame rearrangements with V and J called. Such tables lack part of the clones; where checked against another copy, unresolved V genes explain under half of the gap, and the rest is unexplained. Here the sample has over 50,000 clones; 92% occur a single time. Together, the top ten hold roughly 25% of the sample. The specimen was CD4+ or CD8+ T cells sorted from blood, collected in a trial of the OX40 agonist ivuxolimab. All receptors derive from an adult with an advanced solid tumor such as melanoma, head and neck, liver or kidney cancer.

This CDR3 reads CASSVTSGIADTQYF. The CDR3 coding sequence is TGTGCCAGCAGCGTAACTAGCGGGATAGCAGATACGCAGTATTTT. The J gene is TRBJ2-3, the V gene TRBV6-5, with 10 bases that match TRBD2. CDR1 and CDR2 from the germline V gene are MNHEY and SVGAGI. The trim removed 6 bases at V and 4 bases at J, leaving 7 bases unmatched. The CDR3 contains 15 residues.

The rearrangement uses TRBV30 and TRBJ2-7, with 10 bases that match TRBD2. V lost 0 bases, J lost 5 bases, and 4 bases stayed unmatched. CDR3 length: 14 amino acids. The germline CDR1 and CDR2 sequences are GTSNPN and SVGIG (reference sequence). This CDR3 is CAWSVILAGDEQYF. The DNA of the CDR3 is TGTGCCTGGAGTGTAATCCTAGCGGGGGACGAGCAGTACTTC.

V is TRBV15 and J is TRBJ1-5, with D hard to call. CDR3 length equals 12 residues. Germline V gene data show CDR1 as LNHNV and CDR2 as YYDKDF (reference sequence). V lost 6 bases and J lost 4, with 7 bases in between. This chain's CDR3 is CATSKGNQPQHF. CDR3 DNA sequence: TGTGCCACCAGTAAAGGGAATCAGCCCCAGCATTTT.

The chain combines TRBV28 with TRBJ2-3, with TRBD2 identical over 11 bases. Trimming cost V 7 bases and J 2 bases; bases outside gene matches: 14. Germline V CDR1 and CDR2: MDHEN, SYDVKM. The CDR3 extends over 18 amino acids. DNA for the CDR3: TGTGCCAGCACCACAATTGACCCTAGCGGGAGGAACACAGATACGCAGTATTTT. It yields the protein CASTTIDPSGRNTDTQYF.

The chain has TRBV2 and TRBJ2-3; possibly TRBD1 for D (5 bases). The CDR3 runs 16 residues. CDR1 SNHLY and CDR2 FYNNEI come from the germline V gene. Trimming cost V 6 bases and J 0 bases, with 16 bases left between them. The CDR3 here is CASRRDSVTSTDTQYF. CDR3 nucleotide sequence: TGTGCCAGCAGGAGAGACAGCGTGACTAGCACAGATACGCAGTATTTT.

This CDR3 reads CAWEWGTGDEKLFF. DNA for the CDR3: TGTGCCTGGGAATGGGGGACAGGGGACGAAAAACTGTTTTTT. The chain uses TRBV30 and TRBJ1-4, with 10 bases lining up with TRBD1. Trimming took 5 bases from V and 8 from J; bases not matched to a gene: 8. Germline V gives CDR1 GTSNPN, CDR2 SVGIG (reference sequence). The CDR3 sequence is 14 residues long.

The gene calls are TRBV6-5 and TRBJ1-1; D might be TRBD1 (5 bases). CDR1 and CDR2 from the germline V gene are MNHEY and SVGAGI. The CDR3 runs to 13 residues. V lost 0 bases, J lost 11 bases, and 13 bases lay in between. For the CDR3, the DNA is TGTGCCAGCAGTTACTCGAGTGGGGGGGAGGCTTTCTTT. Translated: CASSYSSGGEAFF.

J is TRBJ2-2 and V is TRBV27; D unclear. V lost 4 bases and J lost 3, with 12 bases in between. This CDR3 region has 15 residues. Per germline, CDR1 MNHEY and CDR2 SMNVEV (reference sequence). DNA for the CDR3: TGTGCCAGCAGTTATAGTATGGGATACACCGGGGAGCTGTTTTTT. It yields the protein CASSYSMGYTGELFF.

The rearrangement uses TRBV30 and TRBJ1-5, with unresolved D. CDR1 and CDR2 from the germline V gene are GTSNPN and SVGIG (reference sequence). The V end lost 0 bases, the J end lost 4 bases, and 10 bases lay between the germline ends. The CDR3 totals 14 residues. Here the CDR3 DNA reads TGTGCCTGGAGTGTGGGGTCAGATAATCAGCCCCAGCATTTT. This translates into CAWSVGSDNQPQHF.

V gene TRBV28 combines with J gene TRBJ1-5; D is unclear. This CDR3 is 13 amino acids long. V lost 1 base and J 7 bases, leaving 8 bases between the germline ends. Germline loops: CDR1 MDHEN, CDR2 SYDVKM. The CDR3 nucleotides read TGTGCCAGCAGTTTATTGGTCAGGCAGCCCCAGCATTTT. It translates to CASSLLVRQPQHF.

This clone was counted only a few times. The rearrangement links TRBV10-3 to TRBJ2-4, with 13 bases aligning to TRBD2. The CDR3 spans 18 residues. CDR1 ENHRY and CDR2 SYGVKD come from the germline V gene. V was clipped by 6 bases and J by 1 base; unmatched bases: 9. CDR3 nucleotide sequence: TGTGCCATCAGCGCCGGGACTAGCGGGGACGGTGCCAAAAACATTCAGTACTTC. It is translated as CAISAGTSGDGAKNIQYF.

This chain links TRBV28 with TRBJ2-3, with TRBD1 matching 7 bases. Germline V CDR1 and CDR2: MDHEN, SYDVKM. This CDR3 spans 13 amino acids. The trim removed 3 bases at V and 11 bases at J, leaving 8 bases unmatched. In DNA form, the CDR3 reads TGTGCCAGCAGTTTGGATGGACAGGTCGGGCAGTATTTT. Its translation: CASSLDGQVGQYF.

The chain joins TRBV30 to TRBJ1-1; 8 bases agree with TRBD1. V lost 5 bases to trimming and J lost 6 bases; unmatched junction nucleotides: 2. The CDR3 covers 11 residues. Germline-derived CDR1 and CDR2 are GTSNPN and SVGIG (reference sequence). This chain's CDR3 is CAWETGAEAFF. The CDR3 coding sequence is TGTGCCTGGGAGACAGGGGCTGAAGCTTTCTTT.

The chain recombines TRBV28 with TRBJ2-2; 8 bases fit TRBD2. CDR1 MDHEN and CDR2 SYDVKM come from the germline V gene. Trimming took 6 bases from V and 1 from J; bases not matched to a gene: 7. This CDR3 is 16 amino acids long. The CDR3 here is CASSPTSGVNTGELFF. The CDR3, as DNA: TGTGCCAGCAGCCCCACTAGCGGTGTGAACACCGGGGAGCTGTTTTTT. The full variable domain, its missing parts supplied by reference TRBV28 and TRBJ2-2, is DVKVTQSSRYLVKRTGEKVFLECVQDMDHENMFWYRQDPGLGLRLIYFSYDVKMKEKGDIPEGYSVSREKKERFSLILESASTNQTSMYLCASSPTSGVNTGELFFGEGSRLTVL.

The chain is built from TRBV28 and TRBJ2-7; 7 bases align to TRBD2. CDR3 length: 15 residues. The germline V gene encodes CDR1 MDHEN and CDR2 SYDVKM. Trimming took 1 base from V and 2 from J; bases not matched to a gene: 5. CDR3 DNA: TGTGCCAGCAGTTTATCGGCGGGAGTTCCCTACGAGCAGTACGTC. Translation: CASSLSAGVPYEQYV.

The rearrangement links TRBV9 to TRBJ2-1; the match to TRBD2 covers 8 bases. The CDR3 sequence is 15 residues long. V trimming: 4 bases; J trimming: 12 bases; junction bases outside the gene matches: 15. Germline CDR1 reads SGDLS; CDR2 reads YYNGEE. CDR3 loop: CASSPRGTSDRRQFF. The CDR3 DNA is TGTGCCAGCAGCCCAAGAGGGACTAGTGATCGTCGGCAGTTCTTC.

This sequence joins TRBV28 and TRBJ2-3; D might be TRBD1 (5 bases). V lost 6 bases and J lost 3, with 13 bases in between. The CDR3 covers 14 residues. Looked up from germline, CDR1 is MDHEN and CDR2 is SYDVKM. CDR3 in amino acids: CASSQEPGTDTQYF. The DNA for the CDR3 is TGTGCCAGCAGCCAAGAACCAGGGACAGATACGCAGTATTTT.

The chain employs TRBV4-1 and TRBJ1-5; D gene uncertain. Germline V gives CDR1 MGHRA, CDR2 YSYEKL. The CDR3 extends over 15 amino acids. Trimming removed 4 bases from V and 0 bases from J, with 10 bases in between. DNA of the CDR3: TGCGCCAGCAGCCCGAACCAATATAGCAATCAGCCCCAGCATTTT. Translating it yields CASSPNQYSNQPQHF.

CDR3 sequence reads: CAWSTGGGRVQPQHF. The CDR3 DNA is TGTGCCTGGAGTACCGGGGGGGGGCGTGTTCAGCCCCAGCATTTT. The V and J genes are TRBV30 and TRBJ1-5; weak D call: TRBD1 (6 bases). Trimming cost V 2 bases and J 6 bases, with 17 bases left between them. The V gene's germline CDR1 is GTSNPN and CDR2 SVGIG (reference sequence). The CDR3 is made up of 15 amino acids. Full variable domain (rest looked up from reference TRBV30 and TRBJ1-5): SQTIHQWPATLVQPVGSPLSLECTVEGTSNPNLYWYRQAAGRGLQLLFYSVGIGQISSEVPQNLSASRPQDRQFILSSKKLLLSDSGFYLCAWSTGGGRVQPQHFGDGTRLSIL.

CDR3 DNA: TGTGCCAGCAGCCCGGATATAACAGGGATGAGGGAGACCCAGTACTTC. Its translation: CASSPDITGMRETQYF. J is TRBJ2-5 and V is TRBV7-3, with D tentatively TRBD1 (6 bases). Germline values: CDR1 SGHTA, CDR2 FQGTGA. V was pared by 5 bases and J by 5 bases, with 21 bases between. The CDR3 contains 16 residues.

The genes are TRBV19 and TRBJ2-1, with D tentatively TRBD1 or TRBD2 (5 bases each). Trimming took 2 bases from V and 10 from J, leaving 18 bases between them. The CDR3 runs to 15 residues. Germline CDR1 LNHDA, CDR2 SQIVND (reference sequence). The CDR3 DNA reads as TGTGCCAGTAGTATATCGGGACCACCCCCCTCGGAGCAGTTCTTC. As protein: CASSISGPPPSEQFF.

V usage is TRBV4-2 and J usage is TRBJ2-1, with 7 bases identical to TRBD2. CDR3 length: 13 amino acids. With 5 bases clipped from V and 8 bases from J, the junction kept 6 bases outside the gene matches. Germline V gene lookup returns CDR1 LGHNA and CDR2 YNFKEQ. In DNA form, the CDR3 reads TGTGCCAGCAGCGCTGGCGGGAGCCATGAGCAGTTCTTC. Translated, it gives CASSAGGSHEQFF.

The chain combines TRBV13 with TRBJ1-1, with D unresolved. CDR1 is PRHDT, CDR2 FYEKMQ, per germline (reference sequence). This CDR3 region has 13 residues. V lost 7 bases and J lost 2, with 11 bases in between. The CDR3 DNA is TGTGCCAGCACCGATACAGCTAACACTGAAGCTTTCTTT. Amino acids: CASTDTANTEAFF.

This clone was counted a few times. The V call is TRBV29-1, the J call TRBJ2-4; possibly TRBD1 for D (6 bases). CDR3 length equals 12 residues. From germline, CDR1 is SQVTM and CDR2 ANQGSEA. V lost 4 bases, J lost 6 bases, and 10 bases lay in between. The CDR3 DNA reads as TGCAGCGTTGCACTAGGGGGAAACATTCAGTACTTC. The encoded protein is CSVALGGNIQYF.

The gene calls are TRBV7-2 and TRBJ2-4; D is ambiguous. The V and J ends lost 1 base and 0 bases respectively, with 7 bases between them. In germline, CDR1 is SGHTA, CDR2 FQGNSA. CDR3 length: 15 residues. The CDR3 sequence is CASSLVGLAKNIQYF. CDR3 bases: TGTGCCAGCAGCTTAGTAGGGTTAGCCAAAAACATTCAGTACTTC.

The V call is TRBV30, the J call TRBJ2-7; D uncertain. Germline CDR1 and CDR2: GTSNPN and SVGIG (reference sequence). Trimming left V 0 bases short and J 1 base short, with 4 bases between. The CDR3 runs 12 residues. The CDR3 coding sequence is TGTGCCTGGAGTGTATCGTCCTACGAGCAGTACTTC. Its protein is CAWSVSSYEQYF.

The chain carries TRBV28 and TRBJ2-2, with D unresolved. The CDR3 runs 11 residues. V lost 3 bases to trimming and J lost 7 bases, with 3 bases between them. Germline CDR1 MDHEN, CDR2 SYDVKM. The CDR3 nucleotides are TGTGCCAGCAGTTTTTTCGGGGAGCTGTTTTTT. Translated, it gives CASSFFGELFF.

The CDR3 DNA reads TGTGCCATCAGTGAGGCCGGACAGGGGACAGATACGCAGTATTTT. Amino acid sequence: CAISEAGQGTDTQYF. V is TRBV10-3 and J is TRBJ2-3; TRBD1 matches at 9 bases. CDR1 ENHRY and CDR2 SYGVKD come from the germline V gene. V shed 2 bases and J 3 bases; nucleotides not matched to a gene: 3. This CDR3 has 15 amino acids.

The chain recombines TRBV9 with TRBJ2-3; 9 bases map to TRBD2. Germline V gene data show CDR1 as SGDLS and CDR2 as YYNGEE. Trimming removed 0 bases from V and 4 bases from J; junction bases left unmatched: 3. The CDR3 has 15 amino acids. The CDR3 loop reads CASSVGTSEADTQYF. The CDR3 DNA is TGTGCCAGCAGCGTAGGGACTAGCGAAGCAGATACGCAGTATTTT.